This TCR beta chain was observed in a study of T-cell reconstitution after alpha-beta-depleted transplantation in children. Unique molecular identifiers were incorporated during preparation of the TCRbeta library. TCRdb used MiXCR to reprocess the PCR reads, holding one entry per CDR3 protein. Of some 300,000 distinct CDR3 sequences listed, over 9.5% are singletons. J lost 4 bases, V lost 3 bases, and 7 bases had no gene match. The CDR3 has 15 amino acids. Germline lookup yields CDR1 MRHNA and CDR2 SNTAGT. Findings and limits, study-wide: T-cell counts and diversity at one year post-transplant came mainly from newly produced T cells. For some patients, TCRbeta diversity was high at day 60 because of recipient T cells and thymic progenitors that survived.

This clonotype has a count of ten or more. Its target is unknown. The source material was PBMCs, sampled before TCRalphabeta/CD19-depleted stem cell transplant. The rearrangement links TRBV6-4 to TRBJ1-2; the match to TRBD1 covers 8 bases. The receptor was isolated from a boy less than two years old with acute myeloid leukemia, due to receive a stem cell transplant. The CDR3 DNA follows: TGTGCCAGCAGTGAGGGGACAGGCCCCTTCTATGGCTACACCTTC. Translation: CASSEGTGPFYGYTF.